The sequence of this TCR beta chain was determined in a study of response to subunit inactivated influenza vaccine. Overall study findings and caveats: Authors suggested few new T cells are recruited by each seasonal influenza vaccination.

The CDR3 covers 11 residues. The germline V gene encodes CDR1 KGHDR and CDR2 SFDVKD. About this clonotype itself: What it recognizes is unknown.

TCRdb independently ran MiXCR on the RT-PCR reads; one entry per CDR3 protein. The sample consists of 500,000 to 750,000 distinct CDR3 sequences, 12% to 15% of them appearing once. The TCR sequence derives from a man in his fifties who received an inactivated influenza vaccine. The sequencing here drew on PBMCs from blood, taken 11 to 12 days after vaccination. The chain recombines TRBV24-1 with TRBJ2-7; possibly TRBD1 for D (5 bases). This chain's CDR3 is CAGRLPYEQYF. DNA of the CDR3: TGTGCGGGGCGTTTACCCTACGAGCAGTACTTC.